Listed below are T cell receptor beta chains from one sample, sequenced in a study of T cells in Graves' hyperthyroidism and ophthalmopathy. TCRdb passed the multiplex PCR reads through MiXCR, listing each CDR3 protein once. The table has around 340,000 distinct CDR3 sequences, 15% to 20% seen once. The specimen sequenced was blood. These receptors came from a woman between 40 and 55 years old with Graves' ophthalmopathy. Each CDR3 is given with its conserved first and last residue. The order of the fields is J gene, clone size, CDR3 length, D gene, V gene, CDR3 protein, CDR3 DNA. D genes are given only for firm matches. The size field is filled for only some rows; it gives once, few, many or a size class.

J: TRBJ2-5; size: many; length: 14; D: NA; V: TRBV7-9; CDR3: CASSLGGAQETQYF; DNA: TGTGCCAGCAGCTTAGGGGGGGCGCAGGAGACCCAGTACTTC
J: TRBJ2-7; size: many; length: 19; D: NA; V: TRBV14; CDR3: CASSRDPPGVSSSSYEQYF; DNA: TGTGCCAGCAGCCGAGACCCTCCAGGGGTTTCTAGCTCATCCTACGAGCAGTACTTC
J: TRBJ1-1; size: many; length: 13; D: TRBD1; V: TRBV20-1; CDR3: CSAETGTATEAFF; DNA: TGCAGTGCTGAGACAGGGACTGCCACTGAAGCTTTCTTT
J: TRBJ2-5; size: few; length: 17; D: TRBD2; V: TRBV4-2; CDR3: CASSQDRLAGSQETQYF; DNA: TGTGCCAGCAGCCAAGATAGACTAGCGGGAAGTCAAGAGACCCAGTACTTC
J: TRBJ1-1; size: many; length: 15; D: TRBD1; V: TRBV28; CDR3: CASHLPSRGLAEAFF; DNA: TGTGCCAGCCACCTACCCAGCAGGGGGCTTGCTGAAGCTTTCTTT
J: TRBJ2-4; size: many; length: 14; D: TRBD1; V: TRBV28; CDR3: CASTGGGTKNIQYF; DNA: TGTGCCAGCACAGGGGGCGGGACCAAAAACATTCAGTACTTC
J: TRBJ1-1; size: many; length: 11; D: TRBD1; V: TRBV20-1; CDR3: CSVQGDTEAFF; DNA: TGCAGTGTTCAGGGGGACACTGAAGCTTTCTTT
J: TRBJ2-1; size: few; length: 15; D: TRBD1; V: TRBV6-2/TRBV6-3; CDR3: CASSYPTGLTNEQFF; DNA: TGTGCCAGCAGTTACCCGACAGGGCTTACGAATGAGCAGTTCTTC
J: TRBJ2-7; size: few; length: 14; D: NA; V: TRBV28; CDR3: CASSLPRERYEQYF; DNA: TGTGCCAGCAGTCTTCCCAGGGAAAGATACGAGCAGTACTTC
J: TRBJ2-2; size: many; length: 14; D: NA; V: TRBV6-2/TRBV6-3; CDR3: CASGDSVHTGELFF; DNA: TGTGCCAGCGGGGATAGTGTCCACACCGGGGAGCTGTTTTTT
J: TRBJ2-7; size: many; length: 14; D: NA; V: TRBV29-1; CDR3: CSVALGQNSYEQYF; DNA: TGCAGCGTTGCGTTGGGGCAGAACTCCTACGAGCAGTACTTC
J: TRBJ1-5; size: many; length: 16; D: TRBD1; V: TRBV12-3/TRBV12-4; CDR3: CASSLGGTGVRQPQHF; DNA: TGTGCCAGCAGTTTAGGGGGGACAGGGGTACGTCAGCCCCAGCATTTT
J: TRBJ2-7; size: many; length: 16; D: NA; V: TRBV11-1; CDR3: CASSPRGGESSYEQYF; DNA: TGTGCCAGCAGCCCCAGGGGAGGGGAGAGCTCCTACGAGCAGTACTTC
J: TRBJ2-7; size: many; length: 14; D: NA; V: TRBV18; CDR3: CASSPEQQTYEQYF; DNA: TGTGCCAGCTCACCCGAACAGCAGACCTACGAGCAGTACTTC
J: TRBJ2-7; size: many; length: 14; D: NA; V: TRBV5-1; CDR3: CASSPSVGGYEQYF; DNA: TGCGCCAGCAGCCCCTCGGTAGGGGGCTACGAGCAGTACTTC
J: TRBJ2-7; size: NA; length: 13; D: NA; V: TRBV18; CDR3: CASSTYSKYEQYF; DNA: TGTGCCAGCTCAACGTATTCCAAATACGAGCAGTACTTC